Listed here are 9 T cell receptor beta chains from one sample, sequenced in a study of shared clonotypes between healthy human individuals (dated by TCRdb to between 2020 and 2021). The library relied on the immunoSEQ multiplex PCR assay. Not all clones reach the TCRdb copy of this immuneACCESS table, which keeps in-frame sequences only. Checked studies attribute under half of the gap to unresolved V genes and leave the rest unexplained. For this sample there are 600,000 to 800,000 clones; approximately 72% appear just once. The ten largest clonotypes hold less than 2% of the sample. The sample was memory CD4+ T cells sorted from blood. Per the publication, the cell subset or site label means: CD45RA-negative fraction. These receptor sequences come from a woman aged 25 to 39 in good health.

The chain uses TRBV5-1 and TRBJ1-3, with unresolved D. Per germline, CDR1 SGHRS and CDR2 YFSETQ. CDR3 length equals 15 residues. V was pared by 4 bases and J by 0 bases, with 11 bases between. This CDR3 is CASSMDGDSGNTIYF. In DNA, the CDR3 is TGCGCCAGCAGCATGGACGGCGACTCTGGAAACACCATATATTTT.

Concerning this clone itself: This specimen includes other DNA sequences encoding the same CDR3. The chain couples TRBV28 to TRBJ1-2; no clear D. CDR1 and CDR2 from the germline V gene are MDHEN and SYDVKM. The V end lost 3 bases, the J end lost 4 bases, and 6 bases lay between the germline ends. The CDR3 loop spans 12 amino acids. CDR3 coding DNA: TGTGCCAGCAGTTTTACAGTCTATGGCTACACCTTC. Translated, it gives CASSFTVYGYTF.

The chain couples TRBV5-1 to TRBJ1-1; no reliable D call. There are 14 residues in the CDR3. V was trimmed by 2 bases and J by 5 bases, leaving 13 bases between them. The germline gives CDR1 SGHRS, CDR2 YFSETQ. CDR3 DNA sequence: TGCGCCAGCAGCTTAGGAGGGTTCGGGACTGAAGCTTTCTTT. The encoded protein is CASSLGGFGTEAFF.

The chain links TRBV18 to TRBJ2-2, with TRBD2 matching over 10 bases. CDR3 size: 15 residues. The germline V gene has CDR1 KGHSH and CDR2 LQKENI. J gave up 6 bases and V 3 bases, and 4 bases lay outside the gene matches. CDR3 residues: CASSPPSGRSGELFF. CDR3 nucleotides: TGTGCCAGCTCACCCCCTAGCGGGAGATCCGGGGAGCTGTTTTTT.

The chain employs TRBV19 and TRBJ1-1; TRBD1 aligns across 12 bases. The V gene's germline CDR1 is LNHDA and CDR2 SQIVND (reference sequence). This CDR3 has 16 residues. V was clipped by 4 bases and J by 5 bases; unmatched bases: 8. Here the CDR3 reads CASSRTPGQGATEAFF. CDR3 DNA: TGTGCCAGTAGTAGAACTCCGGGACAGGGGGCTACTGAAGCTTTCTTT.

This chain connects TRBV13 to TRBJ1-1, with 7 nucleotides matching TRBD1. This CDR3 spans 18 amino acids. Trimming removed 4 bases from V and 4 bases from J; junction bases left unmatched: 18. From germline, CDR1 is PRHDT and CDR2 FYEKMQ (reference sequence). CDR3 in amino acids: CASSWWTGSERASTEAFF. The CDR3 bases are TGTGCCAGCAGCTGGTGGACAGGTAGTGAGAGGGCGTCCACTGAAGCTTTCTTT.

V and J are TRBV13 and TRBJ1-3, with D hard to call. From germline, CDR1 is PRHDT and CDR2 FYEKMQ (reference sequence). This CDR3 region has 14 residues. Trimming cost V 6 bases and J 4 bases, with 13 bases left between them. CDR3 loop: CASSSDFLGNTIYF. The CDR3 bases are TGTGCCAGCAGTTCGGACTTTCTCGGAAACACCATATATTTT.

V and J are TRBV6-1 and TRBJ1-5; 10 bases match TRBD1. The germline V gene encodes CDR1 MNHNS and CDR2 SASEGT. V lost 7 bases, J lost 6 bases, and 9 bases stayed unmatched. This CDR3 region has 15 residues. For the CDR3, the DNA is TGTGCCAGCACCTGGTCCAGGACAGGGGGTCAGCCCCAGCATTTT. This sequence encodes CASTWSRTGGQPQHF.

This clone was counted between two and nine times. The rearrangement links TRBV9 to TRBJ2-7, with D hard to call. CDR3 length: 15 residues. Germline values: CDR1 SGDLS, CDR2 YYNGEE. Trimming removed 2 bases at V and 2 bases at J, with 14 bases between. CDR3 in amino acids: CASSVGVTKPYEQYF. DNA of the CDR3: TGTGCCAGCAGCGTGGGCGTAACCAAACCCTACGAGCAGTACTTC.